This T cell receptor beta chain was identified in a study of OX40 agonist ivuxolimab in advanced cancers. Regarding the research as a whole: Ivuxolimab was an agonistic, fully human IgG2 monoclonal antibody directed against OX40 (CD134), a costimulatory receptor. In the dose-escalation cohort, 70% to 85% of patients were male, and the mean age was approximately 60 years, with a range of about 20 to 79. The paper covers the monotherapy dose-escalation part of the phase I ivuxolimab trial, which included N ≈ 50 patients. Intravenous ivuxolimab was administered to patients every 2 weeks at six dose levels: 0.01, 0.1, 0.3, 1.5, 3 and 10 mg/kg. Peripheral TCRbeta sequencing aimed to test whether ivuxolimab altered TCR sequence diversity and caused clonal T-cell expansion. Patients were allowed to have had prior anti-PD-1, anti-PD-L1 or anti-CTLA-4 therapy, and around 40% of the dose-escalation patients had previously received checkpoint inhibitors. Of the approximately 54 patients in dose escalation, about 20 had hepatocellular carcinoma, roughly 15 had melanoma, 9 had renal cell carcinoma and 9 had head and neck cancer. Partial responses occurred in three dose-escalation patients: two with cutaneous melanoma and one with hepatocellular carcinoma. Overall results and qualifications from the work: Clonal expansion of both CD4+ and CD8+ blood T cells was observed from baseline to week 6 at doses 0.1 to 3.0 mg/kg. After ivuxolimab, CD8+ T cells had more expanded clones than CD4+ T cells on average. The antigen specificity of the clonally expanded peripheral T cells was not determined. Low levels of normalized T-cell clonal expansion were also seen in some patients who did not respond. In the 0.1-3.0 mg/kg groups, partial responders had among the lowest normalized peripheral clonal expansion, particularly in CD8+ T cells.

V is cut by 6 bases and J by 4 bases, and the space between the germline ends is 9 bases. From its cysteine to its phenylalanine, the CDR3 spans 13 amino acids. The CDR3 DNA has 39 bases and is translated from base 1. The germline V gene specifies LGHNT as CDR1 and FRNRAP as CDR2. Genomic DNA was extracted from sorted cells for sequencing of the TCRbeta CDR3 region. The immunoSEQ Assay was used to sequence the TCRbeta CDR3 regions. TCRdb carries this immuneACCESS record with in-frame sequences only. Its versions omit some clonotypes, under half of them owing to an unresolved V gene in the studies checked, with the rest unexplained. The sample table contains 35,000 to 55,000 clones; only one count was recorded for about 85% of them. The ten most abundant clones make up under 7% of the sample. The trial excluded patients who had a history of autoimmune disease or who were on systemic immunosuppression. Peripheral blood for TCR sequencing was drawn from every dose cohort at baseline, at cycle 4 day 1 and at cycle 7 day 1. Samples came from an open-label, multicenter, first-in-human phase I dose-escalation trial of ivuxolimab. Adults with locally advanced or metastatic melanoma, renal cell, hepatocellular, or head and neck squamous cell carcinoma were enrolled in the trial. Before TCR sequencing, CD4+ and CD8+ T cells were separately sorted from peripheral blood.

In its sample, this clone was seen a few times. The specificity of this receptor is unknown. The sample holds no much larger clone one base away, and base qualities are not on file. The clonotype originates from an adult with an advanced solid tumor such as melanoma, head and neck, liver or kidney cancer. The chain is encoded by TRBV12-5 joined to TRBJ2-2; the D gene remains uncertain. The sample was CD4+ or CD8+ T cells sorted from blood, taken in a trial of the OX40 agonist ivuxolimab. The CDR3 amino acid sequence is: CASGRTVTGELFF. The nucleotides read TGTGCTAGTGGCAGGACGGTCACCGGGGAGCTGTTTTTT.